These 3 T cell receptor beta chains were all obtained from the same sample, sequenced in a study of blood T cell repertoires in COVID-19. This table comes from immunoSEQ multiplex PCR, and its TCRdb copy is limited to in-frame clones, with some not included. In the table there are about 160,000 clones, approximately 80% of which are singletons. The material sequenced was peripheral blood. All receptors derive from a woman of 80 years or more with active or convalescent COVID-19.

The chain couples TRBV6-1 to TRBJ1-5; 7 bases line up with TRBD1. J gave up 0 bases and V 4 bases, and 12 bases lay outside the gene matches. The CDR3 runs 18 residues. In germline, CDR1 is MNHNS, CDR2 SASEGT. This CDR3 reads CASSGKLLTGNSNQPQHF. For the CDR3, the DNA is TGTGCCAGCAGTGGGAAATTGTTGACAGGGAATAGCAATCAGCCCCAGCATTTT.

CDR3 DNA sequence: TGTGCCAGCAGCCAAGTCGATACGGTTAGCACAGATACGCAGTATTTT. Its translation is CASSQVDTVSTDTQYF. V gene TRBV3-1 (or the pseudogene TRBV3-2) combines with J gene TRBJ2-3; no definite D call. The CDR3 length is 16 residues. Germline CDR1 is LGHDT and CDR2 is YNNKEL (reference sequence). Trimming stripped 1 base from V and 0 bases from J, with 11 bases between.

The chain uses TRBV27 and TRBJ1-5; unclear D gene. CDR1 and CDR2 (germline): MNHEY, SMNVEV (reference sequence). This CDR3 spans 15 amino acids. V was pared by 0 bases and J by 4 bases, with 10 bases between. The CDR3 DNA sequence: TGTGCCAGCAGTTTATCGAACGGGGTAAATCAGCCCCAGCATTTT. It is translated as CASSLSNGVNQPQHF.